This TCR beta chain is drawn from a study of blood T cell repertoires in COVID-19. Some clones are missing from TCRdb's copy, which holds only in-frame ones; the method was immunoSEQ multiplex PCR. The data contain more than 300,000 clones, more than 70% of them singletons. V lost 4 bases, J lost 0 bases, and 13 bases stayed unmatched. The CDR3 is 18 amino acids. CDR1 SGDLS and CDR2 YYNGEE come from the germline V gene. Input material: peripheral blood. The sequence was collected from a woman aged 70-85 years with COVID-19, enrolled during active disease. The V and J genes are TRBV9 and TRBJ1-1, with TRBD1 identical over 9 bases. CDR3 nucleotide sequence: TGTGCCAGCAGCCCTTCAATGACAGGGGGGGACATGAACACTGAAGCTTTCTTT. It encodes CASSPSMTGGDMNTEAFF. Based on the CDR3 plus reference TRBV9 and TRBJ1-1, the full variable domain is DSGVTQTPKHLITATGQRVTLRCSPRSGDLSVYWYQQSLDQGLQFLIQYYNGEERAKGNILERFSAQQFPDLHSELNLSSLELGDSALYFCASSPSMTGGDMNTEAFFGQGTRLTVV.